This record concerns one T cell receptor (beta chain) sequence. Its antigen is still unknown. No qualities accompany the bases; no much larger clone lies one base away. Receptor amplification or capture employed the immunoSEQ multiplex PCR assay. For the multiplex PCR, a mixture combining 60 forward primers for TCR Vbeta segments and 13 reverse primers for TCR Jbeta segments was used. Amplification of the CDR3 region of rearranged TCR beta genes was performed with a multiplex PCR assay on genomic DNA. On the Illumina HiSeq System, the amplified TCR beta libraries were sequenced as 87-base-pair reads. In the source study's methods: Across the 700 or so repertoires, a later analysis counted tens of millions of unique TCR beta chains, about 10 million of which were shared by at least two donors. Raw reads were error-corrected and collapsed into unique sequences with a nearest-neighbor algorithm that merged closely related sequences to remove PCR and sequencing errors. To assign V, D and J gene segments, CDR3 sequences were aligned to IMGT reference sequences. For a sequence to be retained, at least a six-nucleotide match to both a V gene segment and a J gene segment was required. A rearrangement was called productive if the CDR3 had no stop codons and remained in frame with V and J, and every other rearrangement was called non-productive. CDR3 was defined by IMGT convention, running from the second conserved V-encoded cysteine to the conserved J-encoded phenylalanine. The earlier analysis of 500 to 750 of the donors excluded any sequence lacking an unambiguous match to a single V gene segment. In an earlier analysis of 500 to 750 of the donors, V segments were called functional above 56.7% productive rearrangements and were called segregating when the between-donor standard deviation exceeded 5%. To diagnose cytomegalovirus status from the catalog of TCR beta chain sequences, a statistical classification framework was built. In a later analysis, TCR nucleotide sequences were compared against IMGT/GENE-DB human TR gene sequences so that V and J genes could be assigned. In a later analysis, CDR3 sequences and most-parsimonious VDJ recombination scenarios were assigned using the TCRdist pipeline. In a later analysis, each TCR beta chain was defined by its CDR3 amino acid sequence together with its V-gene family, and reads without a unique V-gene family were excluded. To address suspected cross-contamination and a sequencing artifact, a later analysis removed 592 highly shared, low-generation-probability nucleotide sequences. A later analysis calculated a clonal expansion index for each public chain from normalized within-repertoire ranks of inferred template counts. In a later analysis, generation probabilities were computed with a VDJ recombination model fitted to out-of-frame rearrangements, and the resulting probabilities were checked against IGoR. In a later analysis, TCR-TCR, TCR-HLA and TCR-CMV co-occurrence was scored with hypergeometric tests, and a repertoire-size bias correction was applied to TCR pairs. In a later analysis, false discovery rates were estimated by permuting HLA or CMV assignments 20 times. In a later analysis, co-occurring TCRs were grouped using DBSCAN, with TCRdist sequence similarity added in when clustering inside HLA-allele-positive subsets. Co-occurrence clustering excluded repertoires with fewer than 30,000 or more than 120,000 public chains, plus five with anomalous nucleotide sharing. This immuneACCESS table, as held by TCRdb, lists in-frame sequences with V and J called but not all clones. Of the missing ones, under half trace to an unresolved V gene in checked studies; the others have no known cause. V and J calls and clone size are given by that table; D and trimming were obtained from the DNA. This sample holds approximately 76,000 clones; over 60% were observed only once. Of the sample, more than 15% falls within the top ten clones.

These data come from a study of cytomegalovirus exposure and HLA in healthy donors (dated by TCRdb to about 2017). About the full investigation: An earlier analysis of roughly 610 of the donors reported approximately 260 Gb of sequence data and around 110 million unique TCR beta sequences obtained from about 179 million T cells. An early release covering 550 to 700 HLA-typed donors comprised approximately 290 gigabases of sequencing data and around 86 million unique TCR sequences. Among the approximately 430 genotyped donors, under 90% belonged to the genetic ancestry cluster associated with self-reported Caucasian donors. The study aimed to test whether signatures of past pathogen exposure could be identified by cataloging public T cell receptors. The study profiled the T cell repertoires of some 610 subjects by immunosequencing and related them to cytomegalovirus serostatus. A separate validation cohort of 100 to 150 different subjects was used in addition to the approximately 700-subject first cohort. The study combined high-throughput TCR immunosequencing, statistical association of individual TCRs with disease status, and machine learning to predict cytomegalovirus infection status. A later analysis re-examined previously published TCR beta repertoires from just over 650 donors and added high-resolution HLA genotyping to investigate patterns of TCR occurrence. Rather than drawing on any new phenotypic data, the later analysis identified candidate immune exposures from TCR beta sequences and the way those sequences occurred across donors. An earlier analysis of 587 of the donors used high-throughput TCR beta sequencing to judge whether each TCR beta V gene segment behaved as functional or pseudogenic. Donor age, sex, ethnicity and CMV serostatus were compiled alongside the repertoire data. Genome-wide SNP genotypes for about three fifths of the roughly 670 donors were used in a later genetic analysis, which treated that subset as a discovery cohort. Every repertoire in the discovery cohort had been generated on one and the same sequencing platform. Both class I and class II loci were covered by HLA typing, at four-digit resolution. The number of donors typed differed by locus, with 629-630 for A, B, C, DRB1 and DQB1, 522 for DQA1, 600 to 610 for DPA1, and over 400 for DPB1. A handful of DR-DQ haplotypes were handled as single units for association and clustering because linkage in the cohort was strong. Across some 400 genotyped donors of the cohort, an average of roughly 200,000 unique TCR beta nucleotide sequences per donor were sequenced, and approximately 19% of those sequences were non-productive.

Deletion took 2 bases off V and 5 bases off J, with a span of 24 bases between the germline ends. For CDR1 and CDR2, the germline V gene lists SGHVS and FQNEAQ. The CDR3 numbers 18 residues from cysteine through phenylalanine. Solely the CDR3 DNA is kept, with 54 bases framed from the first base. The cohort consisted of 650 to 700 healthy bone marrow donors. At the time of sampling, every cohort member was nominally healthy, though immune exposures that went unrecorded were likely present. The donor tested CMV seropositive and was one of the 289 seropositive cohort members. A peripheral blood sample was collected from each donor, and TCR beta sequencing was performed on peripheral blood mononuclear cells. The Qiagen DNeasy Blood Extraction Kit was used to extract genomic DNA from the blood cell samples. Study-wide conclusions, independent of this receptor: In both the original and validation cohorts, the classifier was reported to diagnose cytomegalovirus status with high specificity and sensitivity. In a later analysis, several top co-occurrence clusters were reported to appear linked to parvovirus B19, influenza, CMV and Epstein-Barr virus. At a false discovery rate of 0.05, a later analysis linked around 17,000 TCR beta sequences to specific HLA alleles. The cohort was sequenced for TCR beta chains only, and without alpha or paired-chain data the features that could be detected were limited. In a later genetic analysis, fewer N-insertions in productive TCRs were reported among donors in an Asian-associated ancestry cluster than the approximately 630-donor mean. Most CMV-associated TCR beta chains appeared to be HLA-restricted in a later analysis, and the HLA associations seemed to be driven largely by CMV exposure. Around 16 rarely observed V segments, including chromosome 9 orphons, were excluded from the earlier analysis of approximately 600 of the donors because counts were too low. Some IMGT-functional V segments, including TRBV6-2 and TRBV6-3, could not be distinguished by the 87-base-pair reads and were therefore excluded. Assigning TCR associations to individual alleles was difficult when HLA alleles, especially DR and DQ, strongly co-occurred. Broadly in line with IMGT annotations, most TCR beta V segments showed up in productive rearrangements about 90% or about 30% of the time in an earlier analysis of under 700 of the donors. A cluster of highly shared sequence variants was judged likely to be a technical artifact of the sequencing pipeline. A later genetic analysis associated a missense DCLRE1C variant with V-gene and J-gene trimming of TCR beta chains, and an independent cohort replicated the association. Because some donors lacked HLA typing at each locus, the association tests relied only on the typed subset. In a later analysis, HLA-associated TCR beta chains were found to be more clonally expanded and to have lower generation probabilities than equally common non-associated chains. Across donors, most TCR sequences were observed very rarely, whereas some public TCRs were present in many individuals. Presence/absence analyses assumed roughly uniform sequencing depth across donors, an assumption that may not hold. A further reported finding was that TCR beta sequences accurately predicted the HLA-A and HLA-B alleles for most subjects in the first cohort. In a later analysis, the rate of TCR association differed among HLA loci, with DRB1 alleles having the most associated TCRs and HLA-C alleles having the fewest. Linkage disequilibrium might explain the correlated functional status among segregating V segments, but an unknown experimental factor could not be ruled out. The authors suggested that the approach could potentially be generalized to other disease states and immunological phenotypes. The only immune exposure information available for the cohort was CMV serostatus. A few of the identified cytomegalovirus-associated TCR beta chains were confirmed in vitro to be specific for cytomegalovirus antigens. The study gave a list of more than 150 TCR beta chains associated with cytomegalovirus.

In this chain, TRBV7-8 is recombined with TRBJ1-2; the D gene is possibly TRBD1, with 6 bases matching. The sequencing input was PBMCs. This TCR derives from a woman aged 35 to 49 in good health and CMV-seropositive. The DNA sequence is TGTGCCAGCAGCTTAAGGGGGGGGGCGCTTCCCCCTCTATATGGCTACACCTTC. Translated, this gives CASSLRGGALPPLYGYTF.